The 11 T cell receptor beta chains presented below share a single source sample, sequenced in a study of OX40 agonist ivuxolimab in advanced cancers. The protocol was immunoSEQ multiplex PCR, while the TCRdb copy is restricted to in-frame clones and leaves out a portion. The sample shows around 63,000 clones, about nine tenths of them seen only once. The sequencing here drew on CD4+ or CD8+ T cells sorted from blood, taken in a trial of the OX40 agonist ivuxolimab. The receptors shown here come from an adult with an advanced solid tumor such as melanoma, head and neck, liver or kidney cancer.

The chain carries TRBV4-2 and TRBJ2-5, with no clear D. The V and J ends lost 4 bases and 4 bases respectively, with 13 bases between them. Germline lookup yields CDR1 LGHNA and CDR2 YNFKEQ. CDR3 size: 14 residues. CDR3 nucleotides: TGTGCCAGCAGCCTGGACGTAGTAGGAGAGACCCAGTACTTC. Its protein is CASSLDVVGETQYF.

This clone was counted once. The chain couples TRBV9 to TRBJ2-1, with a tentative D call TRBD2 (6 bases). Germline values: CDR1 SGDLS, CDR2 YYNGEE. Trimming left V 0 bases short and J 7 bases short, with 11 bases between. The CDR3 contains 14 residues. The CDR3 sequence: CASSVGGALNEQFF. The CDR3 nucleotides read TGTGCCAGCAGCGTAGGCGGGGCACTGAATGAGCAGTTCTTC.

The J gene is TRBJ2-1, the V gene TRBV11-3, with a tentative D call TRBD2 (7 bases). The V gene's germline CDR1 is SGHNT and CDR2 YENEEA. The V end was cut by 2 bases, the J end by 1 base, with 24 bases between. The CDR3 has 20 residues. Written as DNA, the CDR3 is TGTGCCAGCAGCTTAACAGCGGGGTCGAAGGGGCAGGGGTCCTACAATGAGCAGTTCTTC. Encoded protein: CASSLTAGSKGQGSYNEQFF.

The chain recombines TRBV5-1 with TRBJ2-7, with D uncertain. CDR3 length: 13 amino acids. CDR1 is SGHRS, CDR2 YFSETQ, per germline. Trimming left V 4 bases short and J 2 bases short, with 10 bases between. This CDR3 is CASSLETPYEQYF. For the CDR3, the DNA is TGCGCCAGCAGCCTAGAGACTCCCTACGAGCAGTACTTC.

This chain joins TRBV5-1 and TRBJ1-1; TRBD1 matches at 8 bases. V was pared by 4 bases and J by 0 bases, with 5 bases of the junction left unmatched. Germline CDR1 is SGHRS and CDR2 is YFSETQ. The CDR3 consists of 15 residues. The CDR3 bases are TGCGCCAGCAGCATAGGACAGGGCATGAACACTGAAGCTTTCTTT. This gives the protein CASSIGQGMNTEAFF. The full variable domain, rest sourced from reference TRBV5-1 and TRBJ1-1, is KAGVTQTPRYLIKTRGQQVTLSCSPISGHRSVSWYQQTPGQGLQFLFEYFSETQRNKGNFPGRFSGRQFSNSRSEMNVSTLELGDSALYLCASSIGQGMNTEAFFGQGTRLTVV.

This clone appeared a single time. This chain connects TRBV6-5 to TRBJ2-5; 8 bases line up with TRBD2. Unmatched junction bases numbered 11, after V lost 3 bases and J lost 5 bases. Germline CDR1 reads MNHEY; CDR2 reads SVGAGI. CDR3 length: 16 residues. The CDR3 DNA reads TGTGCCAGCAGTTATCAGGGAGCGGGAGTTGGTGAGACCCAGTACTTC. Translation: CASSYQGAGVGETQYF.

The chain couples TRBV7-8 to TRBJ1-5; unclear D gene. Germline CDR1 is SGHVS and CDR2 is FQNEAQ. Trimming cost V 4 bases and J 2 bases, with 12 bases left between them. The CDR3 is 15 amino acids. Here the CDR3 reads CASSSSGPGNQPQHF. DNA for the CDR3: TGTGCCAGCAGCTCATCGGGTCCGGGCAATCAGCCCCAGCATTTT.

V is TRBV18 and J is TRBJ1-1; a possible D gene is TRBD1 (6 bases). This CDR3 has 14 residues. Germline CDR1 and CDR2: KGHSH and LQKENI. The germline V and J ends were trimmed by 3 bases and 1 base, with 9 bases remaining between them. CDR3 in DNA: TGTGCCAGCTCACCGGGGGCCCCGAACACTGAAGCTTTCTTT. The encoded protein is CASSPGAPNTEAFF.

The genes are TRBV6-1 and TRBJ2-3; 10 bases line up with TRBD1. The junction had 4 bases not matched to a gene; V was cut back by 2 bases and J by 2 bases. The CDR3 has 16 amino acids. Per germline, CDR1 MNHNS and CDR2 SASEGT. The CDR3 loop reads CASSERGTGVTDTQYF. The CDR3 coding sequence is TGTGCCAGCAGTGAAAGGGGGACAGGGGTCACAGATACGCAGTATTTT.

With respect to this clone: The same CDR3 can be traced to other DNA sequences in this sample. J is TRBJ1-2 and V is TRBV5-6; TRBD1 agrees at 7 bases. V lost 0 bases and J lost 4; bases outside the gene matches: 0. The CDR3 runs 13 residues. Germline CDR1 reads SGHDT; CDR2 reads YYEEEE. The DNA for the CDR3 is TGTGCCAGCAGCTTGGACAGGGGCTATGGCTACACCTTC. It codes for CASSLDRGYGYTF.

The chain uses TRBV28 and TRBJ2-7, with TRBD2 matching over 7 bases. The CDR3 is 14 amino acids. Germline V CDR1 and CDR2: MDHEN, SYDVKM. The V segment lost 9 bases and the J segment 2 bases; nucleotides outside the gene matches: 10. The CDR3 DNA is TGTGCCAGTATCGGGCGGGAGCTAGCCTACGAGCAGTACTTC. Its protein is CASIGRELAYEQYF.